The T cell receptor beta chain under discussion was sequenced for a study of blood T cell repertoires in COVID-19. The wider study: From the United States, Italy and Spain came samples of acute and convalescent COVID-19. T cells, B-cell-depleted T cells, or PBMCs provided the cDNA or gDNA that served as material.

Losses at the gene ends were 0 bases for V and 4 bases for J; bases not matched to a gene: 4. The CDR3 covers 17 residues. Germline V gives CDR1 SGHRS, CDR2 YFSETQ. As processed by the authors: Reference gene primer amplification gave nucleated cell count estimates. TCRdb's copy holds only in-frame clones and misses some; the assay was immunoSEQ multiplex PCR. V and J calls and clone size come straight from that table; D and trimming were deduced from the DNA. This table holds roughly 190,000 clones, about three quarters found once. The sequencing input was peripheral blood. The receptor comes from a woman aged 50 to 60 with active or convalescent COVID-19. The V gene is TRBV5-1, the J gene TRBJ2-2, with 12 positions matching TRBD1. Written as DNA, the CDR3 is TGCGCCAGCAGCTTGGCCGGGACAGGGGGCTTCACCGGGGAGCTGTTTTTT. Protein: CASSLAGTGGFTGELFF.